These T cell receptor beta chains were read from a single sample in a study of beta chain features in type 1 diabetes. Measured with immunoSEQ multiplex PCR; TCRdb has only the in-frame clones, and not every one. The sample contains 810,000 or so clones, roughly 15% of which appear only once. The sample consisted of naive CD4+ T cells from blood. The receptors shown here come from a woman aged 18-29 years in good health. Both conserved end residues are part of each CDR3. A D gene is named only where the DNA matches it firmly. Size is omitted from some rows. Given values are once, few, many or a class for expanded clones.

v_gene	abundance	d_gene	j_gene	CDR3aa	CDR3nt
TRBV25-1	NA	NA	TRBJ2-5	CASSGQTETQYF	TGTGCCAGCAGTGGTCAGACGGAGACCCAGTACTTC
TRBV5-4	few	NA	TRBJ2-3	CASSLDARDTDTQYF	TGTGCCAGCAGCTTGGACGCCAGGGACACAGATACGCAGTATTTT
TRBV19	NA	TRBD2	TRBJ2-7	CASRDLAGVISEQYF	TGTGCCAGTAGGGACCTAGCGGGAGTGATTTCCGAGCAGTACTTC
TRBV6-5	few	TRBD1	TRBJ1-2	CASSYDRGYYGYTF	TGTGCCAGCAGTTACGACAGGGGTTACTATGGCTACACCTTC
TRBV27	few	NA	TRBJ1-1	CASRVVGLTEAFF	TGTGCCAGCAGGGTCGTGGGGCTTACTGAAGCTTTCTTT
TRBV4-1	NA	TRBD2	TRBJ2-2	CASSQSVAGTGELFF	TGCGCCAGCAGCCAGTCGGTAGCGGGCACCGGGGAGCTGTTTTTT
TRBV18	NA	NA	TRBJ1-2	CASSPRTLPSNYGYTF	TGTGCCAGCTCACCCCGGACCCTCCCCTCTAACTATGGCTACACCTTC
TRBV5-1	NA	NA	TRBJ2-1	CASSFLTHEQFF	TGCGCCAGCAGCTTTCTTACCCATGAGCAGTTCTTC
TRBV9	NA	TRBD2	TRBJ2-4	CASSVSSGVGIAKNIQYF	TGTGCCAGCAGCGTCTCTAGCGGGGTCGGAATAGCCAAAAACATTCAGTACTTC
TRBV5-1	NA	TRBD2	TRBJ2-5	CASSPAGTSGSLQETQYF	TGCGCCAGCAGCCCCGCCGGGACTAGCGGGAGTTTACAAGAGACCCAGTACTTC
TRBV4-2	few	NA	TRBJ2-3	CASSQELAPSPTDTQYF	TGTGCCAGCAGCCAAGAGCTAGCTCCATCACCCACAGATACGCAGTATTTT
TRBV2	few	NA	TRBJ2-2	CASSRELTGELFF	TGTGCCAGCAGCCGAGAGTTAACCGGGGAGCTGTTTTTT
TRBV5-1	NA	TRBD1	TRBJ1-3	CATATGEAGNTIYF	TGCGCCACCGCCACAGGGGAGGCTGGAAACACCATATATTTT
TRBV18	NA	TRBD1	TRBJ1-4	CASSPGGEKLFF	TGTGCCAGCTCCCCAGGGGGAGAAAAACTGTTTTTT
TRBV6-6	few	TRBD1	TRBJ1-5	CASNPGGRNQPQHF	TGTGCCAGCAATCCAGGGGGCCGAAATCAGCCCCAGCATTTT
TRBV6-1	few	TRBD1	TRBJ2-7	CASSPGTGGSYEQYF	TGTGCCAGCAGCCCAGGGACAGGGGGGTCGTACGAGCAGTACTTC
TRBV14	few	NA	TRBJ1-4	CASSLSPPGQALEKLFF	TGTGCCAGCAGCCTATCTCCTCCGGGACAAGCCCTGGAAAAACTGTTTTTT
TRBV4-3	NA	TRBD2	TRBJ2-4	CASSQDQLAGTIQYF	TGCGCCAGCAGCCAAGATCAACTAGCGGGAACCATTCAGTACTTC
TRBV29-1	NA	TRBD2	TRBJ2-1	CSVGKGTSGIPSYNEQFF	TGCAGCGTTGGCAAGGGAACTAGCGGGATCCCCTCCTACAATGAGCAGTTCTTC
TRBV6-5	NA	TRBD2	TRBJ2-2	CASSWVAGVSGELFF	TGTGCCAGCAGTTGGGTAGCGGGGGTTTCCGGGGAGCTGTTTTTT
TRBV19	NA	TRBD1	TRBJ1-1	CATVQPGQGTEAFF	TGTGCCACCGTACAACCGGGACAGGGGACTGAAGCTTTCTTT
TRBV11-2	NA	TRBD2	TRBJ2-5	CASSFGGIETQYF	TGTGCCAGCAGCTTCGGGGGGATAGAGACCCAGTACTTC
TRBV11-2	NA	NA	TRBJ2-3	CASSARRPDTQYF	TGTGCCAGCAGCGCGCGCAGGCCAGATACGCAGTATTTT
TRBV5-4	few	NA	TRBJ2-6	CASSGEGLRFVNVLTF	TGTGCCAGCAGCGGCGAAGGACTTAGGTTCGTGAACGTCCTGACTTTC
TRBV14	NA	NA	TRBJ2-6	CASSQHPGGLNSGANVLTF	TGTGCCAGCAGCCAGCACCCCGGGGGCCTCAACTCTGGGGCCAACGTCCTGACTTTC
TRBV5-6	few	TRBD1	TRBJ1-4	CASSVLGGTGSEKLFF	TGTGCCAGCAGCGTTTTGGGCGGGACAGGAAGTGAAAAACTGTTTTTT
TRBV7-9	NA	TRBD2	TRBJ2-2	CASSMKGLRAGELFF	TGTGCCAGCAGCATGAAGGGACTACGCGCCGGGGAGCTGTTTTTT
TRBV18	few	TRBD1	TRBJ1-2	CASSQIPGTASQGNGYTF	TGTGCCAGCTCACAAATACCCGGGACAGCCTCCCAGGGTAATGGCTACACCTTC
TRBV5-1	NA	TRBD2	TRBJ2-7	CASSYSGTSNYEQYF	TGCGCCAGCAGTTACTCCGGGACTAGCAACTACGAGCAGTACTTC
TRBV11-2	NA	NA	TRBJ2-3	CARGSGFPGTDTQYF	TGTGCCAGAGGGTCTGGTTTCCCGGGCACAGATACGCAGTATTTT
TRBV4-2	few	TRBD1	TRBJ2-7	CASSRDRGVYEQYF	TGTGCCAGCAGCCGGGACAGGGGGGTATACGAGCAGTACTTC
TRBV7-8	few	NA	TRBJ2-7	CASSLGLAGTFNSYEQYF	TGTGCCAGCAGCTTAGGATTAGCCGGGACTTTCAACTCCTACGAGCAGTACTTC
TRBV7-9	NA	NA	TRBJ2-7	CASSRTGTEQYF	TGTGCCAGCAGCCGAACCGGGACCGAGCAGTACTTC
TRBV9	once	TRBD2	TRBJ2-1	CASSSTGTSGSRYNEQFF	TGTGCCAGCAGCTCAACAGGGACTAGCGGGAGCAGGTACAATGAGCAGTTCTTC
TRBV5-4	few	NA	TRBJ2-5	CASSWASLGTQYF	TGTGCCAGCAGCTGGGCCTCACTGGGGACCCAGTACTTC
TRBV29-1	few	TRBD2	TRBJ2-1	CSGSGLAYFSSYNEQFF	TGCAGCGGAAGCGGACTAGCGTACTTCAGCTCCTACAATGAGCAGTTCTTC
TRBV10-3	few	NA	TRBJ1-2	CAIMPGHGGYGYTF	TGTGCCATCATGCCGGGACACGGCGGTTATGGCTACACCTTC
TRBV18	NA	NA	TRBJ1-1	CASSPVEVTEAFF	TGTGCCAGCTCCCCCGTAGAGGTCACTGAAGCTTTCTTT
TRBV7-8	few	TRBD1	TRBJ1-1	CASSSGQVMNTEAFF	TGTGCCAGCAGCTCCGGACAGGTCATGAACACTGAAGCTTTCTTT
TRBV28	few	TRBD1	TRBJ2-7	CASSSTGTGIVYEQYF	TGTGCCAGCAGTTCGACCGGGACAGGGATTGTCTACGAGCAGTACTTC
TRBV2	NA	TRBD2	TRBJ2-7	CASSEIGRLYEQYF	TGTGCCAGCAGTGAAATCGGGAGGCTCTACGAGCAGTACTTC
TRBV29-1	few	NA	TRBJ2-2	CSATRTTSLGYTGELFF	TGCAGCGCGACCCGAACAACTAGCCTGGGGTACACCGGGGAGCTGTTTTTT
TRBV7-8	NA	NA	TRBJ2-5	CASSSHRHILETQYF	TGTGCCAGCAGCTCCCATCGTCATATCTTGGAGACCCAGTACTTC
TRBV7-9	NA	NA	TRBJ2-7	CASSRTESSYEQYF	TGTGCCAGCAGCCGGACAGAAAGCTCCTACGAGCAGTACTTC
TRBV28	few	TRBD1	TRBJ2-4	CASSLWGTGAAKNIQYF	TGTGCCAGCAGTTTATGGGGGACAGGGGCGGCCAAAAACATTCAGTACTTC
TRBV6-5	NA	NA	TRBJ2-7	CASSYLGLPYEQYF	TGTGCCAGCAGTTACTTAGGGTTACCTTACGAGCAGTACTTC
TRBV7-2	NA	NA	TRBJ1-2	CASSTSSGHGYGYTF	TGTGCCAGCAGCACTAGTAGTGGACACGGCTATGGCTACACCTTC
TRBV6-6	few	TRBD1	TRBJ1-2	CASRGDREFQYGYTF	TGTGCCAGCAGAGGGGACAGGGAATTTCAATATGGCTACACCTTC
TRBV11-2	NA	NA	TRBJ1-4	CASSRDRSSTNEKLFF	TGTGCCAGCAGCCGCGACAGGAGCTCAACTAATGAAAAACTGTTTTTT
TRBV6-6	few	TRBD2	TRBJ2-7	CASSYSITSGSSEQYF	TGTGCCAGCAGTTACTCGATAACTAGCGGGAGCTCCGAGCAGTACTTC
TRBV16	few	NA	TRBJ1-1	CASSLYRNTEAFF	TGTGCCAGCAGCCTTTATAGGAACACTGAAGCTTTCTTT
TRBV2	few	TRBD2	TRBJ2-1	CASSDGWSSGRDEQFF	TGTGCCAGCAGTGACGGGTGGTCTAGCGGGAGGGATGAGCAGTTCTTC
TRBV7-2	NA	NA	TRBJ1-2	CASTTGPYGYTF	TGTGCCAGCACCACGGGGCCCTATGGCTACACCTTC
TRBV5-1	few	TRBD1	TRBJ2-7	CASSWSLIQGYEQYF	TGCGCCAGCAGCTGGTCTTTAATACAGGGGTACGAGCAGTACTTC
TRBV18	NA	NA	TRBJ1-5	CASSPTEGRNQPQHF	TGTGCCAGCTCACCAACTGAGGGGCGCAATCAGCCCCAGCATTTT
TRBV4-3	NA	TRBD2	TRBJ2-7	CASSLTPGGEYEQYF	TGCGCCAGCAGCCTAACCCCGGGGGGTGAATACGAGCAGTACTTC